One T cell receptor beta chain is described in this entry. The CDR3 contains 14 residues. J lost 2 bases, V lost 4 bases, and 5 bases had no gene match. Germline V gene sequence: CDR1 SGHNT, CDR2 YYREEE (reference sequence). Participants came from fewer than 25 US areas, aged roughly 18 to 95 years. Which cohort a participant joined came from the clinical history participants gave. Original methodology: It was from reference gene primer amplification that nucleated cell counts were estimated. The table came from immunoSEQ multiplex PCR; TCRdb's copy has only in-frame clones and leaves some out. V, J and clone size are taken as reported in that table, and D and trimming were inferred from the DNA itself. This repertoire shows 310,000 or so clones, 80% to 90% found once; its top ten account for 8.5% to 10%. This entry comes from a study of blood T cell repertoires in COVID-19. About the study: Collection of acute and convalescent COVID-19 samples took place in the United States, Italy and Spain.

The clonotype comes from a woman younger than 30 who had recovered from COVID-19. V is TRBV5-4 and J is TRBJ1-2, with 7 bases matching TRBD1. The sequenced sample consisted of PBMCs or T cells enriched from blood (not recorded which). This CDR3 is CASSQAGGNYGYTF. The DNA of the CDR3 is TGTGCCAGCAGCCAGGCAGGGGGAAACTATGGCTACACCTTC.